The 7 T cell receptor beta chains below were found in one sample sequenced in a study of T cells after yellow fever vaccination. TCRdb reanalysed the 5' RACE reads using MiXCR and keeps one entry per CDR3 protein. The repertoire holds 250,000 or so distinct CDR3 sequences, with 6.7% as singletons. The specimen comprised CD4+ T cells sorted from PBMCs, sampled on the day of the yellow fever booster vaccination. The source of these receptors is a man aged 25 to 40 who received the YFV17D yellow fever vaccine.

The table lists this clonotype with a few counts. This chain connects TRBV19 to TRBJ2-7; 8 nucleotides line up with TRBD2. Germline V CDR1 and CDR2: LNHDA, SQIVND (reference sequence). The CDR3 runs 14 residues. With 5 bases clipped from V and 7 bases from J, the junction kept 10 bases outside the gene matches. CDR3 amino acids: CASSWTSRMEEQYF. CDR3 bases: TGTGCCAGTAGTTGGACTAGCCGAATGGAGGAGCAGTACTTC.

This clonotype was recorded at least ten times. The chain couples TRBV5-5 to TRBJ2-7; TRBD1 matches at 11 bases. The CDR3 loop spans 15 amino acids. Germline assignment: CDR1 SGHKS and CDR2 YYEKEE (reference sequence). The V gene end was trimmed by 4 bases and the J gene end by 2 bases; junction bases not matched to a gene: 5. CDR3 nucleotides: TGTGCCAGCAGCCGGGGACAGGGGGGTCCCTACGAGCAGTACTTC. It yields the protein CASSRGQGGPYEQYF.

There are a few counts of this clonotype. The V call is TRBV9, the J call TRBJ2-1; D is undetermined. The CDR3 extends over 14 amino acids. Trimming took 0 bases from V and 4 from J, leaving 8 bases between them. Germline CDR1 and CDR2: SGDLS and YYNGEE. The CDR3 nucleotides read TGTGCCAGCAGCGTAGCTCCTGGGTACAATGAGCAGTTCTTC. It specifies CASSVAPGYNEQFF.

This clonotype was seen a few times. Its ends do not fully match the called genes, so a read error is possible. The chain links TRBV27 to TRBJ2-3; no clear D gene. CDR3 length: 15 residues. Per germline, CDR1 MNHEY and CDR2 SMNVEV (reference sequence). CDR3 sequence: CTSSLNYRHHRTQYF. The CDR3 DNA follows: TGCACCAGCAGTTTAAACTACAGACATCACCGTACGCAGTATTTT.

The genes are TRBV10-3 and TRBJ2-7; D is uncertain. The V gene's germline CDR1 is ENHRY and CDR2 SYGVKD. Trimming shortened V by 3 bases and J by 7 bases, and 10 bases separated the two germline ends. This CDR3 is built from 12 residues. CDR3 in amino acids: CAISDGASEQYF. CDR3 coding DNA: TGTGCCATCAGTGATGGAGCATCGGAGCAGTACTTC.

In this sample, this clonotype turned up a few times. This chain joins TRBV20-1 and TRBJ1-5; the D is unclear. Germline assignment: CDR1 DFQATT and CDR2 SNEGSKA (reference sequence). V was shortened by 5 bases and J by 4 bases, with 12 bases between the two germline ends. The CDR3 length is 13 residues. As DNA, the CDR3 is TGCAGTGCTTGTGACGGCCCTAATCAGCCCCAGCATTTT. Protein: CSACDGPNQPQHF.

This clonotype was seen ten or more times. V and J are TRBV20-1 and TRBJ2-5, with a possible D match to TRBD2 (6 bases). CDR1 and CDR2 from the germline V gene are DFQATT and SNEGSKA (reference sequence). V lost 0 bases and J 4 bases, leaving 12 bases between the germline ends. CDR3 length equals 14 residues. The CDR3 protein is CSARDAGGSETQYF. DNA of the CDR3: TGCAGTGCTAGAGATGCCGGGGGTTCAGAGACCCAGTACTTC.